Shown below are 2 T cell receptor beta chains from a single sample sequenced in a study of shared clonotypes between healthy human individuals. The method was immunoSEQ multiplex PCR; TCRdb's version includes in-frame clones alone and lacks a portion of them. The data hold some 2,400,000 clones, with under 97% observed a single time. The sequenced sample was naive CD4+ T cells sorted from blood. Stated subset: CD45RA+ positively selected. Every receptor here comes from a man between 18 and 35 years old in good health.

The chain is built from TRBV5-6 and TRBJ2-7; D gene unclear. Trimming took off 0 bases at V and 3 bases at J, with 13 bases between the two ends. CDR3 length: 15 amino acids. Per germline, CDR1 SGHDT and CDR2 YYEEEE. Here the CDR3 reads CASSLVGLDIYEQYF. The CDR3 DNA is TGTGCCAGCAGCTTGGTTGGTCTAGATATCTACGAGCAGTACTTC.

The chain employs TRBV7-9 and TRBJ1-2; TRBD1 is a possible D gene (6 bases). The CDR3 extends over 15 amino acids. The germline V gene has CDR1 SEHNR and CDR2 FQNEAQ (reference sequence). V was shortened by 5 bases and J by 1 base, with 14 bases between the two germline ends. The DNA of the CDR3 is TGTGCCAGCAGCCCGCTGGACAGTGGTAACTATGGCTACACCTTC. Its translation is CASSPLDSGNYGYTF.